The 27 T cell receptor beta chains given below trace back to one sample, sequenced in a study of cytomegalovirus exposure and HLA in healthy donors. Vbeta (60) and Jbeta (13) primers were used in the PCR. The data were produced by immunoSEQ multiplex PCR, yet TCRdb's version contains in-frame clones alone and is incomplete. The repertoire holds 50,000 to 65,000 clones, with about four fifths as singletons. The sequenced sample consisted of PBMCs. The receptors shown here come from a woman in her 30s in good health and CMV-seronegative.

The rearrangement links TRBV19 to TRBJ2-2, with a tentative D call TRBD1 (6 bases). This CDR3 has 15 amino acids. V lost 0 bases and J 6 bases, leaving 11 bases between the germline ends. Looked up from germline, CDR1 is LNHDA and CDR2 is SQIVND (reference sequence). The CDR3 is CASSIDWGRAGELFF. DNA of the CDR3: TGTGCCAGTAGTATAGATTGGGGGCGGGCCGGGGAGCTGTTTTTT.

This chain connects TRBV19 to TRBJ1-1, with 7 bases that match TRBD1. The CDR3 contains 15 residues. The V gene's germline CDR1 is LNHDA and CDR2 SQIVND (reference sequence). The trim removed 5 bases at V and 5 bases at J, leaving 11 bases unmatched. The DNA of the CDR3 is TGTGCCAGTAGTTCCGAGGGGGCTTGGGGGACTGAAGCTTTCTTT. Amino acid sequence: CASSSEGAWGTEAFF.

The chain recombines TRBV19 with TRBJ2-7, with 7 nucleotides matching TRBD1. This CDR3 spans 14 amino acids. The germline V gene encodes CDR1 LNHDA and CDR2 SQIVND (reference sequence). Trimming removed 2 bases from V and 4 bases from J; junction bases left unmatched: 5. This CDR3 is CASSIWQGEYEQYF. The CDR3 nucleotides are TGTGCCAGTAGTATATGGCAGGGGGAATACGAGCAGTACTTC.

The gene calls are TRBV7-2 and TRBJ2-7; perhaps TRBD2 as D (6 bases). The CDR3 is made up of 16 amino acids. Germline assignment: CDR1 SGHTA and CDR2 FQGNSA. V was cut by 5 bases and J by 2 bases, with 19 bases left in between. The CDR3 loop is CASSPKVGGGTYEQYV. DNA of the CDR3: TGTGCCAGCAGCCCAAAGGTTGGAGGCGGGACCTACGAGCAGTACGTC.

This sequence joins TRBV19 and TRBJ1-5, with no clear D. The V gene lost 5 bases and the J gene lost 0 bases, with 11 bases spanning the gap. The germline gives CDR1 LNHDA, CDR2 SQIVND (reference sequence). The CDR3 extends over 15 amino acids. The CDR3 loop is CASSLTVVSNQPQHF. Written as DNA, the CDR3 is TGTGCCAGTAGTCTCACAGTTGTTAGCAATCAGCCCCAGCATTTT.

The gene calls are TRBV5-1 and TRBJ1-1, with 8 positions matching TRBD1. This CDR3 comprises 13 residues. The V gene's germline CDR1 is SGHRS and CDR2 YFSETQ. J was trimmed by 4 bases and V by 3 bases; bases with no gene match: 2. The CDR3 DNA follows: TGCGCCAGCAGCTGGACAGGGAGCACTGAAGCTTTCTTT. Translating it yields CASSWTGSTEAFF.

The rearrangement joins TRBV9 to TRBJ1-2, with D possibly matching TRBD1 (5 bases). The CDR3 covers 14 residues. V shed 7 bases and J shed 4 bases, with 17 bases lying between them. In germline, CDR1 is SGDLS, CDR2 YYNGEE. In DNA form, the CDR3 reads TGTGCCAGCTCTACCCCCGGGGGGATCTATGGCTACACCTTC. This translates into CASSTPGGIYGYTF. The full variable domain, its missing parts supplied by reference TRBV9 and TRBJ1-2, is DSGVTQTPKHLITATGQRVTLRCSPRSGDLSVYWYQQSLDQGLQFLIQYYNGEERAKGNILERFSAQQFPDLHSELNLSSLELGDSALYFCASSTPGGIYGYTFGSGTRLTVV.

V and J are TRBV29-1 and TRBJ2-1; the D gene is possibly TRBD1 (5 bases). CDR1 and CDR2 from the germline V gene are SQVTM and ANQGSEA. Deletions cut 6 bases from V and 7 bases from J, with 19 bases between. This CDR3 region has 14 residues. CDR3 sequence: CSVVGQGQPNEQFF. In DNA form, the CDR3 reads TGCAGCGTCGTGGGGCAGGGTCAACCAAATGAGCAGTTCTTC.

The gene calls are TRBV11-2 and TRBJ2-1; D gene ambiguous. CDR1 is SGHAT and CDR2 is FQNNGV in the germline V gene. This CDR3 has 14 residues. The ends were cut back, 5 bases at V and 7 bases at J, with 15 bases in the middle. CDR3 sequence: CASSPRGPINEQFF. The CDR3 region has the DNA TGTGCCAGCAGCCCCCGCGGCCCTATAAATGAGCAGTTCTTC.

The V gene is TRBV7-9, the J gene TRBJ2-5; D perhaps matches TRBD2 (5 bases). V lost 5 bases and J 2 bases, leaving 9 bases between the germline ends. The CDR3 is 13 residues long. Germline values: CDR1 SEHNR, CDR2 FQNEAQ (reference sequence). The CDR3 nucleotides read TGTGCCAGCAGCCAAAGCGGACAAGAGACCCAGTACTTC. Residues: CASSQSGQETQYF.

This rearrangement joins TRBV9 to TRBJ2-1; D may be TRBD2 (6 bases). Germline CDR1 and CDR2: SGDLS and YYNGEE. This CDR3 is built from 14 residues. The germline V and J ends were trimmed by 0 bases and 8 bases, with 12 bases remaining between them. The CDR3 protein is CASSVAGVSDEQFF. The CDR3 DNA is TGTGCCAGCAGCGTAGCGGGAGTAAGCGATGAGCAGTTCTTC.

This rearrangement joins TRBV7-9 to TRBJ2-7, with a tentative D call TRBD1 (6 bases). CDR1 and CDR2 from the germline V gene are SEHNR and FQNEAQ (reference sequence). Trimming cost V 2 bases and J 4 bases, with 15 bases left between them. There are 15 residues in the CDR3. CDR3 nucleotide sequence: TGTGCCAGCAGCTTAATCGTCGGACAGATATACGAGCAGTACTTC. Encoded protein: CASSLIVGQIYEQYF.

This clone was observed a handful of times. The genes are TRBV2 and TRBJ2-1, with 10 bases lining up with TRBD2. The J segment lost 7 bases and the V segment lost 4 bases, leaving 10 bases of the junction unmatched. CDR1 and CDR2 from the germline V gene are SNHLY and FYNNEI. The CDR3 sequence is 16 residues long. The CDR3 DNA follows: TGTGCCAGCAGTGGCTCCGGGACTAGCGTGTTGAATGAGCAGTTCTTC. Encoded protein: CASSGSGTSVLNEQFF.

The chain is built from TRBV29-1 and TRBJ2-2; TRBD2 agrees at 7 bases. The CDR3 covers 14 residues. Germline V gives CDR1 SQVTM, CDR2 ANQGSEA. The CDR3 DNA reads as TGCACCGTGTCTAGGGGAGGGGACCCCGGGGAGCTGTTTTTT. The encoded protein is CTVSRGGDPGELFF.

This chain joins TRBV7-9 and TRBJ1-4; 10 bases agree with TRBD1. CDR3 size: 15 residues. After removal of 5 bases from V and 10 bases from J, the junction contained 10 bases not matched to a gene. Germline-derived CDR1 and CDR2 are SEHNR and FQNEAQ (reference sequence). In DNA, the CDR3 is TGTGCCAGCAGCGGACCGGGACAGGGGCTTGGAAAACTGTTTTTT. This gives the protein CASSGPGQGLGKLFF.

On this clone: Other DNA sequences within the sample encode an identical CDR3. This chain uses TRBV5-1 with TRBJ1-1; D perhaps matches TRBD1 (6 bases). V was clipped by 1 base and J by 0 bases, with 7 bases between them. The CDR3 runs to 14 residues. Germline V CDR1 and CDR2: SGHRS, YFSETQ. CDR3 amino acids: CASSLTGLNTEAFF. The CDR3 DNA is TGCGCCAGCAGCTTGACAGGGTTGAACACTGAAGCTTTCTTT.

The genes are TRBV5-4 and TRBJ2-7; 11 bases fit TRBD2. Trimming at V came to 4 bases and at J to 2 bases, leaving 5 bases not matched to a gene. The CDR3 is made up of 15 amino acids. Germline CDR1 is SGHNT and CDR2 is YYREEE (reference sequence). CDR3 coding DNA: TGTGCCAGCAGCGGGACTAGCGGACAAACCTACGAGCAGTACGTC. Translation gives CASSGTSGQTYEQYV.

The CDR3: CASSAYSSGNIQYF. The CDR3 DNA sequence: TGTGCCAGCAGCGCCTATAGTAGTGGAAACATTCAGTACTTC. The chain couples TRBV9 to TRBJ2-4; D is undetermined. This CDR3 is 14 amino acids long. Germline V lookup: CDR1 SGDLS, CDR2 YYNGEE. The V and J ends lost 3 bases and 6 bases respectively, with 13 bases between them.

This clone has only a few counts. CDR3 amino acids: CASSVAQRSTDTQYF. CDR3 coding DNA: TGTGCCAGCAGCGTAGCGCAGCGGAGCACAGATACGCAGTATTTT. The V gene is TRBV9, the J gene TRBJ2-3, with D tentatively TRBD2 (5 bases). CDR1 and CDR2 (germline): SGDLS, YYNGEE. Between the trimmed V and J ends, which lost 0 bases and 0 bases, there was a span of 8 bases. This CDR3 region has 15 residues.

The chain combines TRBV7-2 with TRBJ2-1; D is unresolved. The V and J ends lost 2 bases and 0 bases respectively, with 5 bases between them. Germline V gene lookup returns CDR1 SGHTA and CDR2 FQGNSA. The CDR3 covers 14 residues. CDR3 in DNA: TGTGCCAGCAGCTTATCTAGCTCCTACAATGAGCAGTTCTTC. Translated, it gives CASSLSSSYNEQFF. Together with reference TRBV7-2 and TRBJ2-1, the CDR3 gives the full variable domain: GAGVSQSPSNKVTEKGKDVELRCDPISGHTALYWYRQSLGQGLEFLIYFQGNSAPDKSGLPSDRFSAERTGGSVSTLTIQRTQQEDSAVYLCASSLSSSYNEQFFGPGTRLTVL.

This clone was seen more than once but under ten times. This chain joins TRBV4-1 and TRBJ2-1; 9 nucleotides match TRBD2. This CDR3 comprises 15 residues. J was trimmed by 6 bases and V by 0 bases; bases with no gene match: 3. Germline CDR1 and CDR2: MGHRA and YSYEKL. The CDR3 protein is CASSQEALAGNEQFF. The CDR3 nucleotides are TGCGCCAGCAGCCAAGAGGCACTAGCGGGCAATGAGCAGTTCTTC.

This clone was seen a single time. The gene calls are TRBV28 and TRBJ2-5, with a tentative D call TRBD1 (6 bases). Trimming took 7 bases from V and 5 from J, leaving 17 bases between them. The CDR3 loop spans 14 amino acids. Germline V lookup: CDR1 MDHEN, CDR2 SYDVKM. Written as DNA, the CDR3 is TGTGCCAGCATCCGGGACCCCCAGGGGGAGACCCAGTACTTC. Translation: CASIRDPQGETQYF.

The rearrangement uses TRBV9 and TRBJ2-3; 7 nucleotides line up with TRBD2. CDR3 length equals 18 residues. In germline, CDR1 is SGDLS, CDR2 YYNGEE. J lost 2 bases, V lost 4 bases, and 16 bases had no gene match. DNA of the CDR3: TGTGCCAGCAGCCCCCGGATTCGCGGGAGAGGTTCCACAGATACGCAGTATTTT. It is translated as CASSPRIRGRGSTDTQYF.

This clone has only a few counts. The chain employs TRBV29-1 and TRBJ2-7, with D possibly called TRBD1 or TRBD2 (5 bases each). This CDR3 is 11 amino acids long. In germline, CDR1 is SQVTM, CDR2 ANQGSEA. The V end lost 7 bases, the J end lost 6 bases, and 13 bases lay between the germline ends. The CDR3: CSAVFGGEQYV. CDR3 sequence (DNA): TGCAGCGCTGTTTTTGGGGGCGAGCAGTACGTC.

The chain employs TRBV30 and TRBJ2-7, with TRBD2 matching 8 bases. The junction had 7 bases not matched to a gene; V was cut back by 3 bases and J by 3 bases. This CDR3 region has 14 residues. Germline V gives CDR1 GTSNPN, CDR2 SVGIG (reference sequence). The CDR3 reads CAWRRAGVRYEQYV. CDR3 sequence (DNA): TGTGCCTGGAGAAGAGCGGGAGTTCGCTACGAGCAGTACGTC.

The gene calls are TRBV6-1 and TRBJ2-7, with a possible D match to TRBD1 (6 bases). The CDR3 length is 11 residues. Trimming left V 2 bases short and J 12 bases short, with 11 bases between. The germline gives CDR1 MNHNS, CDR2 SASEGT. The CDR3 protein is CASSELGQWYF. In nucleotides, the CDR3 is TGTGCCAGCAGTGAATTAGGACAGTGGTACTTC.

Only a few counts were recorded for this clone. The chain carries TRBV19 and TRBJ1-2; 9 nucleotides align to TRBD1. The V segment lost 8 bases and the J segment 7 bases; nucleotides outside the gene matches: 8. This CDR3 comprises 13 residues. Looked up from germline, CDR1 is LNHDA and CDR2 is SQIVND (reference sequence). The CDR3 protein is CASRDRAFSGYTF. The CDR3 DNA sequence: TGTGCCAGTCGGGACAGGGCCTTTTCTGGCTACACCTTC.